The 9 T cell receptor beta chains in this list originate from one sample, sequenced in a study of tumor-infiltrating lymphocytes in primary liver carcinoma. Starting material for RNA and DNA co-extraction consisted of about 17-32 mg of unsorted bulk tissue. From approximately 0.5 ug of total RNA, TCR beta-specific cDNA was reverse-transcribed using a constant-region primer. Libraries of TCR beta came from three nested multiplex PCR rounds with slightly modified ARM-PCR. TRBV1-TRBV30 forward primers paired with a C-beta reverse primer drove the first two PCR rounds, 10 cycles each. TCRdb used MiXCR to reprocess the multiplex PCR reads, holding one entry per CDR3 protein. In the table there are 95,000 to 100,000 distinct CDR3 sequences, about 67% of which are singletons. The material sequenced was liver tumor tissue from sampling region 2. The subset here: tumor region T2, inferior pole. The receptors originated from a woman aged 55-69 years with primary liver carcinoma and hepatitis B virus infection.

Remarks on this clonotype: A much larger clone differs by one base, so this may be a read error. The chain employs TRBV10-3 and TRBJ2-1; 15 nucleotides agree with TRBD2. The CDR3 spans 14 residues. CDR1 is ENHRY and CDR2 is SYGVKD in the germline V gene. In nucleotides, the CDR3 is TGTCCCATTGGACTAGCGGGAGGGCACAATGAGCAGTTCTTC. Translated, it gives CPIGLAGGHNEQFF.

Regarding this clonotype: This may come from a read error, since a much larger clone is one base off. This chain connects TRBV30 to TRBJ2-7; no clear D gene. CDR3 length: 12 amino acids. The germline V gene has CDR1 GTSNPN and CDR2 SVGIG (reference sequence). The CDR3 region is CAWSRTGYGQYF. The DNA for the CDR3 is TGTGCCTGGAGTAGGACGGGCTACGGGCAGTACTTC.

As for this clonotype: Likely a read error: the CDR3 ends without its conserved phenylalanine or tryptophan. The chain links TRBV11-3 to TRBJ1-1; 7 bases line up with TRBD1. The length of the CDR3 is 14 residues. The germline CDR1 and CDR2 sequences are SGHNT and YENEEA. Written as DNA, the CDR3 is TGTGCCAGTAGCTCCGGGACAGTGAACACTGAAGCTTTCTTG. This encodes CASSSGTVNTEAFL.

This clonotype was seen more than once but under ten times. The V call is TRBV5-6, the J call TRBJ2-1; D unresolved. CDR1 SGHDT and CDR2 YYEEEE come from the germline V gene. The CDR3 spans 12 residues. Trimming stripped 7 bases from V and 9 bases from J, with 14 bases between. CDR3 coding DNA: TGTGCCAGCGGTTTGATTCGTGGTGAGCAGTTCTTC. Translation: CASGLIRGEQFF.

A note on this clonotype: Relative to the germline gene, one junction end is altered; a read error may explain this. The V gene is TRBV10-3, the J gene TRBJ2-7; D not resolved. CDR3 size: 11 residues. The germline V gene encodes CDR1 ENHRY and CDR2 SYGVKD. In DNA, the CDR3 is TGTTCCATCAGTGTGTCCTACGAGCAGTACTTC. It yields the protein CSISVSYEQYF.

Remarks on this clonotype: One end of the junction does not line up with germline, which may come from a read error. The chain has TRBV29-1 and TRBJ1-2; 8 bases match TRBD1. CDR1 is SQVTM and CDR2 is ANQGSEA in the germline V gene. This CDR3 region has 13 residues. For the CDR3, the DNA is TGCAGCGTTGACAGGGGGCCTGGCTATGACTACGCCTTC. It codes for CSVDRGPGYDYAF.

This clonotype was recorded at least ten times. The rearrangement uses TRBV20-1 and TRBJ1-6; possible D gene TRBD1, 6 bases. CDR3 length: 17 amino acids. V was shortened by 1 base and J by 0 bases, with 13 bases between the two germline ends. From germline, CDR1 is DFQATT and CDR2 SNEGSKA (reference sequence). In DNA form, the CDR3 reads TGCAGTGCTAGAGTCGGGGGGCCGAGCTCCTATAATTCACCCCTCCACTTT. Translating it yields CSARVGGPSSYNSPLHF.

This clonotype counts as medium-sized. The chain uses TRBV29-1 and TRBJ2-1; 9 positions agree with TRBD2. Trimming at V came to 6 bases and at J to 12 bases, leaving 24 bases not matched to a gene. Per the germline V gene, CDR1 is SQVTM and CDR2 is ANQGSEA. The CDR3 runs 17 residues. CDR3 sequence: CSVHPASGTSRKSAQFF. CDR3 nucleotides: TGCAGCGTCCACCCGGCTAGCGGGACGTCCCGAAAGAGTGCGCAGTTCTTC.

A remark on this clonotype: A junction end diverges from the germline sequence, so it may reflect a read error. This chain joins TRBV11-1 and TRBJ2-2, with D perhaps TRBD2 (5 bases). Germline V gene sequence: CDR1 SGHAT, CDR2 FQDESV (reference sequence). The length of the CDR3 is 14 residues. The CDR3 loop is CASRPSPDTGEPFF. The CDR3 bases are TGTGCCAGCAGACCGAGTCCTGACACCGGGGAGCCGTTTTTT.